Listed here are 8 T cell receptor beta chains from one sample, sequenced in a study of shared clonotypes between healthy human individuals. Repertoires were generated with immunoSEQ multiplex PCR, while TCRdb's copy carries only in-frame clones and drops some. The sample yields about 2.5 million clones, less than 95% seen once. Sequencing was carried out using naive CD4+ T cells from PBMCs. Subset described: CD45RA+ positively selected. Receptors were obtained from a man aged 18 to 30 in good health. Some clones in this sample may be carry-over from other donors' samples.

This rearrangement joins TRBV6-5 to TRBJ2-7, with 9 bases lining up with TRBD1. Germline lookup yields CDR1 MNHEY and CDR2 SVGAGI. This CDR3 region has 15 residues. Losses at the gene ends were 1 base for V and 2 bases for J; bases not matched to a gene: 3. The CDR3 nucleotides read TGTGCCAGCAGTTACTACGGGACAGGGCCCTACGAGCAGTACTTC. Translated: CASSYYGTGPYEQYF.

This sequence joins TRBV29-1 and TRBJ2-1, with TRBD2 identical over 13 bases. The CDR3 sequence is 12 residues long. Trimming removed 8 bases from V and 9 bases from J; junction bases left unmatched: 4. Per germline, CDR1 SQVTM and CDR2 ANQGSEA. CDR3 residues: CSLTSGRSEQFF. The CDR3 DNA follows: TGCAGCTTGACTAGCGGGAGGTCTGAGCAGTTCTTC.

This clone was seen a few times. The chain links TRBV7-9 to TRBJ1-4; TRBD1 aligns across 8 bases. Germline V gene sequence: CDR1 SEHNR, CDR2 FQNEAQ (reference sequence). The CDR3 consists of 14 residues. Germline trimming cut 5 bases from V and 7 bases from J; bases unmatched to any gene: 6. The CDR3 spells CASSLRQGTEKLFF. The CDR3 DNA follows: TGTGCCAGCAGCCTACGACAGGGGACTGAAAAACTGTTTTTT.

This chain joins TRBV7-9 and TRBJ2-5; TRBD1 matches 7 bases. Germline V gene lookup returns CDR1 SEHNR and CDR2 FQNEAQ (reference sequence). The CDR3 runs 15 residues. V shed 8 bases and J 1 base; nucleotides not matched to a gene: 10. Here the CDR3 reads CASAFTTGAQETQYF. In nucleotides, the CDR3 is TGTGCCAGCGCGTTCACAACAGGGGCCCAAGAGACCCAGTACTTC.

The chain links TRBV15 to TRBJ2-1; TRBD2 agrees at 7 bases. Trimming cost V 1 base and J 7 bases; bases outside gene matches: 4. CDR1 and CDR2 (germline): LNHNV, YYDKDF (reference sequence). CDR3 length equals 14 residues. CDR3: CATSRGTGGNEQFF. CDR3 nucleotides: TGTGCCACCAGCAGAGGCACCGGGGGGAATGAGCAGTTCTTC.

In the case of this clone: One end of the junction is discordant with germline, which a read error may explain. The CDR3 nucleotides read TGTGCCAGCGGTTACGGGGTTGAGCAGTTCTTC. Translating gives CASGYGVEQFF. The chain links TRBV6-5 to TRBJ2-1; tentative D call: TRBD2 (5 bases). The CDR3 spans 11 residues. Germline V gene data show CDR1 as MNHEY and CDR2 as SVGAGI.

The V call is TRBV6-6, the J call TRBJ1-4; 10 bases map to TRBD1. In germline, CDR1 is MNHNY, CDR2 SVGAGI (reference sequence). The CDR3 runs 15 residues. The ends lost 4 bases at V and 8 bases at J; junction bases unmatched: 7. CDR3 DNA: TGTGCCAGCAGTTCCGTGACAGGGGGCGCGGAAAAACTGTTTTTT. Translating it yields CASSSVTGGAEKLFF.

J is TRBJ2-4 and V is TRBV15, with 7 bases that match TRBD1. This CDR3 region has 15 residues. CDR1 LNHNV and CDR2 YYDKDF come from the germline V gene (reference sequence). J lost 5 bases, V lost 3 bases, and 7 bases had no gene match. CDR3 sequence: CATSRVDRVQNIQYF. The CDR3, as DNA: TGTGCCACCAGCAGGGTCGACAGGGTCCAAAACATTCAGTACTTC. The complete variable domain, with remaining parts taken from reference TRBV15 and TRBJ2-4, reads DAMVIQNPRYQVTQFGKPVTLSCSQTLNHNVMYWYQQKSSQAPKLLFHYYDKDFNNEADTPDNFQSRRPNTSFCFLDIRSPGLGDTAMYLCATSRVDRVQNIQYFGAGTRLSVL.